This T cell receptor (beta chain) was recorded in a study of blood T cell repertoires in COVID-19. Data came from immunoSEQ multiplex PCR; TCRdb stores just in-frame clones and leaves some out. Of approximately 61,000 clones listed, roughly 80% are singletons. This TCR derives from an older woman with acute or convalescent COVID-19. The sequenced sample consisted of peripheral blood.

The CDR3 reads CSVTVPAPGTMNTEAFF. The CDR3 DNA is TGCAGCGTCACTGTGCCCGCTCCCGGGACAATGAACACTGAAGCTTTCTTT. The V call is TRBV29-1, the J call TRBJ1-1; possible D gene TRBD1, 6 bases. This CDR3 has 17 residues. The germline CDR1 and CDR2 sequences are SQVTM and ANQGSEA. V dropped 6 bases and J dropped 0 bases, with 23 bases sitting between them.